Described below is a single T cell receptor (beta chain) sequence and its context. Its antigen is currently unknown. Any gene name here is a mouse gene name. The read terminates 1 residue ahead of where the CDR3 ends, so the germline J gene completes it. Per the germline V gene, CDR1 is SGHND and CDR2 is FRSKSL. The germline V and J ends were trimmed by 1 base and 1 base, with 6 bases remaining between them. There are 14 residues in the CDR3. These data originate in a study of tissue T cells after allogeneic stem cell transplantation. Study-level findings and limits: TCR repertoires tracked anatomic similarity, regardless of disease or transplant status. Limitations included a small, clinically heterogeneous cohort and limited sampling depth.

The table came from immunoSEQ multiplex PCR; TCRdb's copy has only in-frame clones and leaves some out. The sample contains tens of thousands of clones, around 70% of which appear only once. The TCR originated in a pool of C57BL/6 mice in good health. V gene TRBV15 combines with J gene TRBJ2-3; D remains unclear. Specimen: sorted cells pooled from one or two spleens. CDR3 sequence reads: CASSLGVGAETLYF. The CDR3 DNA, read in part, is TGTGCCAGCAGTTTAGGGGTTGGTGCAGAAACGCTGTAT. Full variable domain (rest looked up from reference TRBV15 and TRBJ2-3): DAGVTQTPRHEVAEKGQTIILKCEPVSGHNDLFWYRQTKIQGLELLSYFRSKSLMEDGGAFKDRFKAEMLNSSFSTLKIQPTEPKDSAVYLCASSLGVGAETLYFGSGTRLTVL.